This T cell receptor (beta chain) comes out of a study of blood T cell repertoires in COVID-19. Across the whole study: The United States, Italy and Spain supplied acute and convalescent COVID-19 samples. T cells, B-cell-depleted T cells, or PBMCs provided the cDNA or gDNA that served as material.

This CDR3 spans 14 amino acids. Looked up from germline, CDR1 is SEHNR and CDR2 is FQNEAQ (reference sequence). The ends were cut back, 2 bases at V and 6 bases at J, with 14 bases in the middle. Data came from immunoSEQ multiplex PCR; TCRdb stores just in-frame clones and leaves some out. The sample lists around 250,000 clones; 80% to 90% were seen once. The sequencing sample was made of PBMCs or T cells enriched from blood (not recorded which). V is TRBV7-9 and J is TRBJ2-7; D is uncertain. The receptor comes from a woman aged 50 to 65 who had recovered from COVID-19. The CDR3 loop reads CASSLRSSNGEQYF. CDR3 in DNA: TGTGCCAGCAGCTTAAGGAGTAGCAACGGCGAGCAGTACTTC.